The rows below give T cell receptor beta chains drawn from one sample of a study of vaccination effects on CD4 cells after COVID-19. Their specific antigens are unknown. The data were produced by immunoSEQ multiplex PCR, yet TCRdb's version contains in-frame clones alone and is incomplete. The sample holds 50,000 to 75,000 clones; approximately 70% are singletons and the top ten take under 30%. This specimen was CD4+ T cells from PBMCs cultured without peptide, taken before COVID-19 vaccination. The receptor source for this set is a human donor who had a prior SARS-CoV-2 infection. Both conserved end residues are part of each CDR3. Each record gives: clone size, V gene, D gene, J gene, CDR3 DNA, CDR3 protein. The D gene is left open where the match is weak. Some rows mark clone size as missing; the rest say once, few, many or name a class of expanded clone.

clone size: once; V gene: TRBV4-1; D gene: .; J gene: TRBJ2-3; CDR3 DNA: TGCGCCAGCAGCCAAGAGGCCGCGCCGAGCACAGATACGCAGTATTTT; CDR3 protein: CASSQEAAPSTDTQYF
clone size: .; V gene: TRBV9; D gene: TRBD2; J gene: TRBJ2-7; CDR3 DNA: TGTGCCAGCAGCAAACGCGGGACTAGCGGGAGATTTGGAGACGAGCAGTACTTC; CDR3 protein: CASSKRGTSGRFGDEQYF
clone size: few; V gene: TRBV2; D gene: .; J gene: TRBJ1-1; CDR3 DNA: TGTGCCAGCAGTGAGGAGGGTAGTATCACTGAAGCTTTCTTT; CDR3 protein: CASSEEGSITEAFF
clone size: .; V gene: TRBV30; D gene: .; J gene: TRBJ2-3; CDR3 DNA: TGTGCCTGGAGTATTACAGATACGCAGTATTTT; CDR3 protein: CAWSITDTQYF
clone size: .; V gene: TRBV14; D gene: .; J gene: TRBJ1-6; CDR3 DNA: TGTGCCAGCAGCCAAGGACTACAGAATTCACCCCTCCACTTT; CDR3 protein: CASSQGLQNSPLHF
clone size: .; V gene: TRBV19; D gene: .; J gene: TRBJ2-3; CDR3 DNA: TGTGCCAGTAGGGACAGGGTGCGGGGGAACACAGATACGCAGTATTTT; CDR3 protein: CASRDRVRGNTDTQYF
clone size: many; V gene: TRBV2; D gene: .; J gene: TRBJ1-4; CDR3 DNA: TGTGCCAGCAAGGGGAGCCTCGGAGATGAAAAACTGTTTTTT; CDR3 protein: CASKGSLGDEKLFF
clone size: once; V gene: TRBV5-4; D gene: TRBD1; J gene: TRBJ2-7; CDR3 DNA: TGTGCCAGCAGCTGGCCGGGACAGGGGAGGACCTACGAGCAGTACTTC; CDR3 protein: CASSWPGQGRTYEQYF
clone size: .; V gene: TRBV2; D gene: .; J gene: TRBJ2-5; CDR3 DNA: TGTGCCAGCAGTGTTTTAGTGGGCAGGGAAGAGACCCAGTACTTC; CDR3 protein: CASSVLVGREETQYF
clone size: .; V gene: TRBV15; D gene: .; J gene: TRBJ1-4; CDR3 DNA: TGTGCCACCAGCAAGGGAGAGACCTTAGCTAATGAAAAACTGTTTTTT; CDR3 protein: CATSKGETLANEKLFF
clone size: .; V gene: TRBV9; D gene: .; J gene: TRBJ1-1; CDR3 DNA: TGTGCCAGCAGCCCTAGCCCACAACAGGGGAACACTGAAGCTTTCTTT; CDR3 protein: CASSPSPQQGNTEAFF
clone size: .; V gene: TRBV5-1; D gene: .; J gene: TRBJ2-7; CDR3 DNA: TGCGCCAGCCGCCTACAGATGAACTACGAGCAGTACTTC; CDR3 protein: CASRLQMNYEQYF
clone size: few; V gene: TRBV2; D gene: TRBD1; J gene: TRBJ1-2; CDR3 DNA: TGTGCCAGCAGTGACATATTCGGACAGGGGAGGAATGGCTACACCTTC; CDR3 protein: CASSDIFGQGRNGYTF
clone size: .; V gene: TRBV5-4; D gene: TRBD1; J gene: TRBJ1-5; CDR3 DNA: TGTGCCAGCAGCTTGGACAGGGGGCGAGTTCAGCCCCAGCATTTT; CDR3 protein: CASSLDRGRVQPQHF
clone size: .; V gene: TRBV15; D gene: .; J gene: TRBJ1-2; CDR3 DNA: TGTGCCACCAGCACTCGTCGACCGCTAGCTAACTATGGCTACACCTTC; CDR3 protein: CATSTRRPLANYGYTF
clone size: .; V gene: TRBV6-1; D gene: .; J gene: TRBJ1-2; CDR3 DNA: TGTGCCAGCAGTGACATGTCTATAGGCGACTATGGCTACACCTTC; CDR3 protein: CASSDMSIGDYGYTF
clone size: .; V gene: TRBV5-6; D gene: .; J gene: TRBJ1-1; CDR3 DNA: TGTGCCAGCAGCTTGATCGGGGAGGGAACTGAAGCTTTCTTT; CDR3 protein: CASSLIGEGTEAFF
clone size: .; V gene: TRBV5-1; D gene: TRBD2; J gene: TRBJ2-5; CDR3 DNA: TGCGCCAGCAGCGGCAGCGGGGGACAAGAGACCCAGTACTTC; CDR3 protein: CASSGSGGQETQYF
clone size: once; V gene: TRBV19; D gene: TRBD2; J gene: TRBJ2-7; CDR3 DNA: TGTGCCAGTAGCCCTACTAGCGGGGGGCAGCAGTACTTC; CDR3 protein: CASSPTSGGQQYF
clone size: .; V gene: TRBV7-2; D gene: .; J gene: TRBJ1-1; CDR3 DNA: TGTGCCAGCAGCTTAGCAACCACAGCCGGGACTGAAGCTTTCTTT; CDR3 protein: CASSLATTAGTEAFF
clone size: .; V gene: TRBV7-2; D gene: .; J gene: TRBJ2-1; CDR3 DNA: TGTGCCAGCAGCTTGACTCGCCCCAGCTCCTACAATGAGCAGTTCTTC; CDR3 protein: CASSLTRPSSYNEQFF
clone size: .; V gene: TRBV24-1; D gene: TRBD1; J gene: TRBJ2-3; CDR3 DNA: TGTGCCACCAGCTTGGGGGGACAGGGGAGCACAGATACGCAGTATTTT; CDR3 protein: CATSLGGQGSTDTQYF
clone size: .; V gene: TRBV18; D gene: .; J gene: TRBJ1-1; CDR3 DNA: TGTGCCAGCTCACCCTCCCAAGAGGGAGGAGGTCGGACTGAAGCTTTCTTT; CDR3 protein: CASSPSQEGGGRTEAFF
clone size: .; V gene: TRBV4-1; D gene: TRBD2; J gene: TRBJ2-3; CDR3 DNA: TGCGCCAGCAGCCCGTATAGCGGGATCAGCACAGATACGCAGTATTTT; CDR3 protein: CASSPYSGISTDTQYF
clone size: .; V gene: TRBV7-2; D gene: .; J gene: TRBJ1-1; CDR3 DNA: TGTGCCAGCAGCGTTGGCAGGGCCGAAGTCACTGAAGCTTTCTTT; CDR3 protein: CASSVGRAEVTEAFF
clone size: .; V gene: TRBV21-1; D gene: .; J gene: TRBJ2-5; CDR3 DNA: TGTGCCAGCAGCGGAGATGTCCGGGAGACCCAGTACTTC; CDR3 protein: CASSGDVRETQYF
clone size: .; V gene: TRBV9; D gene: .; J gene: TRBJ2-1; CDR3 DNA: TGTGCCAGCAGCGTCGTAGGTATGAGTGAGCAGTTCTTC; CDR3 protein: CASSVVGMSEQFF
clone size: .; V gene: TRBV27; D gene: .; J gene: TRBJ2-7; CDR3 DNA: TGTGCCAGCAGTTTTATACAGAGCTCCTACGAGCAGTACTTC; CDR3 protein: CASSFIQSSYEQYF
clone size: .; V gene: TRBV11-2; D gene: .; J gene: TRBJ2-3; CDR3 DNA: TGTGCCAGCAGCCTGGGACGGCGAACTAGCACAGATACGCAGTATTTT; CDR3 protein: CASSLGRRTSTDTQYF
clone size: few; V gene: TRBV5-1; D gene: .; J gene: TRBJ2-2; CDR3 DNA: TGCGCCAGCAGCCTTGGGGGGTTGAACACCGGGGAGCTGTTTTTT; CDR3 protein: CASSLGGLNTGELFF
clone size: .; V gene: TRBV5-4; D gene: TRBD2; J gene: TRBJ2-2; CDR3 DNA: TGTGCCAGCACCCGGGGACTAGCGGGGGTCGAAGGGGAGCTGTTTTTT; CDR3 protein: CASTRGLAGVEGELFF
clone size: few; V gene: TRBV5-1; D gene: .; J gene: TRBJ1-1; CDR3 DNA: TGCGCCAGCAGCTTCGATCCAGTGAACACTGAAGCTTTCTTT; CDR3 protein: CASSFDPVNTEAFF
clone size: once; V gene: TRBV5-1; D gene: .; J gene: TRBJ2-1; CDR3 DNA: TGCGCCAGCAGCTTGAATCCCCGGCAACATGAGCAGTTCTTC; CDR3 protein: CASSLNPRQHEQFF
clone size: .; V gene: TRBV9; D gene: .; J gene: TRBJ1-3; CDR3 DNA: TGTGCCAGCAGCGTGGCCACACAGGTCCACTCTGGAAACACCATATATTTT; CDR3 protein: CASSVATQVHSGNTIYF
clone size: .; V gene: TRBV2; D gene: .; J gene: TRBJ2-6; CDR3 DNA: TGTGCCAGCAGGACAGACCTCTCTGGGGCCAACGTCCTGACTTTC; CDR3 protein: CASRTDLSGANVLTF
clone size: .; V gene: TRBV7-2; D gene: TRBD2; J gene: TRBJ2-1; CDR3 DNA: TGTGCCAGCAGCTTAGTCGGTAGCGGGGACAATGAGCAGTTCTTC; CDR3 protein: CASSLVGSGDNEQFF
clone size: .; V gene: TRBV6-6; D gene: .; J gene: TRBJ1-6; CDR3 DNA: TGTGCCAGCAGCCTAGATACAGGAAAGGCTACACCCCTCCACTTT; CDR3 protein: CASSLDTGKATPLHF
clone size: .; V gene: TRBV5-6; D gene: TRBD1; J gene: TRBJ2-7; CDR3 DNA: TGTGCCAGCAGCTTAACAGGGGGCTTCTCCTACGAGCAGTACTTC; CDR3 protein: CASSLTGGFSYEQYF
clone size: .; V gene: TRBV7-6; D gene: .; J gene: TRBJ1-5; CDR3 DNA: TGTGCCAGCAGCTTAGCGGCGACAGTCAATCAGCCCCAGCATTTT; CDR3 protein: CASSLAATVNQPQHF
clone size: few; V gene: TRBV15; D gene: .; J gene: TRBJ1-5; CDR3 DNA: TGTGCCACCAGCAGGGGAACCCGCAATCAGCCCCAGCATTTT; CDR3 protein: CATSRGTRNQPQHF
clone size: .; V gene: TRBV14; D gene: TRBD1; J gene: TRBJ1-1; CDR3 DNA: TGTGCCAGCAGCCCAAGGGGGACAGCTAACACTGAAGCTTTCTTT; CDR3 protein: CASSPRGTANTEAFF
clone size: once; V gene: TRBV12-3/TRBV12-4; D gene: .; J gene: TRBJ2-5; CDR3 DNA: TGTGCCAGCAGCCGAACTACCCAAGAGACCCAGTACTTC; CDR3 protein: CASSRTTQETQYF
clone size: .; V gene: TRBV9; D gene: TRBD2; J gene: TRBJ2-1; CDR3 DNA: TGTGCCAGCAGCGTAGTTCCGGGAGGGATAAGCTCCTACAATGAGCAGTTCTTC; CDR3 protein: CASSVVPGGISSYNEQFF
clone size: few; V gene: TRBV5-1; D gene: TRBD2; J gene: TRBJ2-2; CDR3 DNA: TGCGCCAGCAGCGGCGCTAGCGGGGCGAACACCGGGGAGCTGTTTTTT; CDR3 protein: CASSGASGANTGELFF
clone size: .; V gene: TRBV5-1; D gene: TRBD2; J gene: TRBJ2-1; CDR3 DNA: TGCGCCAGCAGCTTCCCTACGGGGGGTGGGAATGAGCAGTTCTTC; CDR3 protein: CASSFPTGGGNEQFF
clone size: .; V gene: TRBV5-1; D gene: .; J gene: TRBJ2-5; CDR3 DNA: TGCGCCAGCAGCTCGACCGACGGCCAAGAGACCCAGTACTTC; CDR3 protein: CASSSTDGQETQYF
clone size: .; V gene: TRBV3-1/TRBV3-2; D gene: .; J gene: TRBJ1-1; CDR3 DNA: TGTGCCAGCAGCCAGAGAGGAGGGTCCGAGACTGAAGCTTTCTTT; CDR3 protein: CASSQRGGSETEAFF
clone size: once; V gene: TRBV4-1; D gene: TRBD2; J gene: TRBJ2-1; CDR3 DNA: TGCGCCAGCAGCCAAGGGATAGCGGGGGGCTCCAATGAGCAGTTCTTC; CDR3 protein: CASSQGIAGGSNEQFF
clone size: .; V gene: TRBV5-1; D gene: .; J gene: TRBJ1-1; CDR3 DNA: TGCGCCAGCAGCTTGAGGGCGGGGAACACTGAAGCTTTCTTT; CDR3 protein: CASSLRAGNTEAFF
clone size: .; V gene: TRBV18; D gene: TRBD1; J gene: TRBJ1-1; CDR3 DNA: TGTGCCAGCTCACCACAAGCGGCCGGGACAGGGACTCTCGGATCACCTGAAGCTTTCTTT; CDR3 protein: CASSPQAAGTGTLGSPEAFF
clone size: .; V gene: TRBV3-1/TRBV3-2; D gene: .; J gene: TRBJ2-7; CDR3 DNA: TGTGCCAGCAGCCAAGATAGGGGACTCGCTCGGTACGAGCAGTACTTC; CDR3 protein: CASSQDRGLARYEQYF
clone size: .; V gene: TRBV2; D gene: TRBD1; J gene: TRBJ1-1; CDR3 DNA: TGTGCCAGCAGCGAGGACAGGGGCCGGATCACTGAAGCTTTCTTT; CDR3 protein: CASSEDRGRITEAFF
clone size: few; V gene: TRBV6-5; D gene: .; J gene: TRBJ2-7; CDR3 DNA: TGTGCCAGCAGTTGGGCCTACGAGCAGTACTTC; CDR3 protein: CASSWAYEQYF
clone size: .; V gene: TRBV7-2; D gene: .; J gene: TRBJ1-6; CDR3 DNA: TGTGCCAGCAGCTCAGACGGCCGACAATTACCCCTCCACTTT; CDR3 protein: CASSSDGRQLPLHF